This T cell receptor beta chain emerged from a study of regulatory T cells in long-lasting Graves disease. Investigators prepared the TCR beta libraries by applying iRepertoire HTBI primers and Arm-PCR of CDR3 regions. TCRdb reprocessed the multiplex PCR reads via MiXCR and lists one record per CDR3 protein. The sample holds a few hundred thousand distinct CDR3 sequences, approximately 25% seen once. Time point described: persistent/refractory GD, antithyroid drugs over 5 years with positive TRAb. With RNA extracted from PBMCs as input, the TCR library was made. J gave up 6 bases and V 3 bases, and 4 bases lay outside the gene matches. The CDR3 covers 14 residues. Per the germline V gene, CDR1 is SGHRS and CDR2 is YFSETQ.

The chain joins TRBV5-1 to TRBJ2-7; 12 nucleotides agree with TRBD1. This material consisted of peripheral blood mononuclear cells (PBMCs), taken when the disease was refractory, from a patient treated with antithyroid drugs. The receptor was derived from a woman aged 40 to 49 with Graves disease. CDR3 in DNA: TGCGCCAGCAGCTGGGACAGGGGGCTTGCCGAGCAGTACTTC. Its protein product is CASSWDRGLAEQYF.